This TCR beta chain was captured by sequencing in a study of CD8+ T cells in alopecia areata. RNA extraction and reverse transcription yielded cDNA as sequencing template. Assay used: immunoSEQ multiplex PCR; TCRdb lists only in-frame clones, some missing. The table shows some 210,000 clones, with under 70% occurring only once. As to treatment: oral pan-JAK inhibitor, 5-10 mg twice daily. This CDR3 is built from 13 residues. Germline V gives CDR1 MNHEY, CDR2 SVGAGI. Trimming shortened V by 6 bases and J by 6 bases, and 14 bases separated the two germline ends. The rearrangement uses TRBV6-5 and TRBJ1-2; maybe TRBD1 (6 bases). The sequence derives from a human donor with alopecia areata. The material was CD4+ T cells sorted from blood, obtained around week 44, from a patient treated with tofacitinib. CDR3 sequence (DNA): TGTGCCAGCAGGACCCCGGGACACGATGGCTACACCTTC. Protein sequence: CASRTPGHDGYTF.